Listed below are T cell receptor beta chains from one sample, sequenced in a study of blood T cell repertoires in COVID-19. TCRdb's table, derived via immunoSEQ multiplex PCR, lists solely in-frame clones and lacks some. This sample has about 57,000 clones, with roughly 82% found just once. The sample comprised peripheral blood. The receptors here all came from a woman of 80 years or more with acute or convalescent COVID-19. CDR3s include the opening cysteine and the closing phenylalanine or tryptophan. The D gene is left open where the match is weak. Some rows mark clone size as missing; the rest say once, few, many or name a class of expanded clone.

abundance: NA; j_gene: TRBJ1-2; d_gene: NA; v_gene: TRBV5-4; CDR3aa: CASSLIDPADGYTF; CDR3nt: TGTGCCAGCAGCTTGATCGACCCGGCGGATGGCTACACCTTC
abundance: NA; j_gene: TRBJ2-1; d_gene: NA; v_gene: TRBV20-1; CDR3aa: CSASFEISTNEQFF; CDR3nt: TGCAGTGCTAGTTTCGAGATTTCCACCAATGAGCAGTTCTTC
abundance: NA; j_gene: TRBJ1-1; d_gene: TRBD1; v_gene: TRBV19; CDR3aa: CASTGQGWTEAFF; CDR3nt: TGTGCCAGTACGGGACAGGGTTGGACTGAAGCTTTCTTT
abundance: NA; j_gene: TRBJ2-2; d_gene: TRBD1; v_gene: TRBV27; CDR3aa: CASTNHRGPTGELFF; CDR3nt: TGTGCCAGCACCAATCACAGGGGGCCCACCGGGGAGCTGTTTTTT
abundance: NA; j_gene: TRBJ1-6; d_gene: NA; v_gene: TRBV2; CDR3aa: CASRSRSSDSPLHF; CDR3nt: TGTGCCAGCAGGTCTCGATCGTCAGATTCACCCCTCCACTTT
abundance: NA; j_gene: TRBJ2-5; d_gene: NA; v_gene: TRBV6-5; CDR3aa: CASSYSPLQETQYF; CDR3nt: TGTGCCAGCAGTTACTCGCCACTCCAAGAGACCCAGTACTTC
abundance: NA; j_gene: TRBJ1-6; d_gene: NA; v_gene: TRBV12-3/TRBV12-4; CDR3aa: CASSLQENSPLHF; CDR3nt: TGTGCCAGCAGTTTGCAGGAAAATTCACCCCTCCACTTT
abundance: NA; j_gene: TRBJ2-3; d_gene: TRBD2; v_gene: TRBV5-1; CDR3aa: CASSLPGLASTDTQYF; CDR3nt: TGCGCCAGCAGCTTACCGGGACTAGCGTCCACAGATACGCAGTATTTT
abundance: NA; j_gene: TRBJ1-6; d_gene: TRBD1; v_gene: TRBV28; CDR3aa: CASSLPTGDGSPLHF; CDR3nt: TGTGCCAGCAGTTTACCGACAGGGGATGGTTCACCCCTCCACTTT
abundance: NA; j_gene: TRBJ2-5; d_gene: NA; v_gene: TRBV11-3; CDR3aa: CASSLEGGTLQETQYF; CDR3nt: TGTGCCAGCAGCTTAGAAGGCGGGACCCTCCAAGAGACCCAGTACTTC
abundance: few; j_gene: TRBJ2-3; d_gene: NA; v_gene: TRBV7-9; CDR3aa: CASSHRLTTPGGTDTQYF; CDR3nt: TGTGCCAGCAGCCACAGACTGACAACACCTGGGGGGACAGATACGCAGTATTTT
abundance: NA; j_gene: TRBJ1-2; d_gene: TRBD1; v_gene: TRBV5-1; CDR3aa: CASSLGQGVYGYTF; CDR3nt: TGCGCCAGCAGCTTGGGACAGGGGGTTTATGGCTACACCTTC
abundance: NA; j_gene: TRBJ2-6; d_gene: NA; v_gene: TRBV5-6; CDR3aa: CASSFHGANVLTF; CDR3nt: TGTGCCAGCAGCTTTCATGGGGCCAACGTCCTGACTTTC
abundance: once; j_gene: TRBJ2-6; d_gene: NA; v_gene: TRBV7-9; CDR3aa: CASSLVGGSGANVLTF; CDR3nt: TGTGCCAGCAGCTTAGTGGGGGGCTCTGGGGCCAACGTCCTGACTTTC
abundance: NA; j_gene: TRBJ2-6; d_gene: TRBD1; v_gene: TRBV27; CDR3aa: CASSGGTGVRGANVLTF; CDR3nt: TGTGCCAGCAGTGGCGGGACAGGGGTCCGGGGGGCCAACGTCCTGACTTTC
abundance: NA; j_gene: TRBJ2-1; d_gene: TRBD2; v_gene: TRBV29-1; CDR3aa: CSATLAGVGYNEQFF; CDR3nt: TGCAGCGCCACCCTAGCGGGAGTTGGGTACAATGAGCAGTTCTTC